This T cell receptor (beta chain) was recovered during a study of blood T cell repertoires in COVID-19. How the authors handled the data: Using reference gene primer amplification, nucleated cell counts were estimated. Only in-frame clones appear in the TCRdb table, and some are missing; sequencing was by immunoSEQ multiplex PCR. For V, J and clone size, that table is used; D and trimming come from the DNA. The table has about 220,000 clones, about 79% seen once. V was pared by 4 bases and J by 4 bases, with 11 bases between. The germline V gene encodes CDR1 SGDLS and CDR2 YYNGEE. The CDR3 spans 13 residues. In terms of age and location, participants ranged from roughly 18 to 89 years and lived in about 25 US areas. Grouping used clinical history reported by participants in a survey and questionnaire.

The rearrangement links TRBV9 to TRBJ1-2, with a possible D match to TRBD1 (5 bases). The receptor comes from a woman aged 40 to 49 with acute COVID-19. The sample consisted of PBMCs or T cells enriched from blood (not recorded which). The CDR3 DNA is TGTGCCAGCAGCTTCGACAGCCTCTATGGCTACACCTTC. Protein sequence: CASSFDSLYGYTF.